A selection of T cell receptor beta chains follows, all from one sample in a study of shared clonotypes between healthy human individuals. Measured with immunoSEQ multiplex PCR; TCRdb has only the in-frame clones, and not every one. Among roughly 2.6 million clones listed, approximately 92% were seen once. The sequencing input was naive CD4+ T cells sorted from blood. These receptors were collected from a man between 18 and 29 years old in good health. Each CDR3 is given with its conserved first and last residue. D genes are given only for firm matches. Clone sizes are given selectively: once, few, many, or a class where the clone is expanded.

size | J | D | length | V | CDR3 | DNA
NA | TRBJ1-1 | NA | 15 | TRBV5-1 | CASSLADRLNTEAFF | TGCGCCAGCAGCTTGGCCGACAGATTGAACACTGAAGCTTTCTTT
NA | TRBJ1-2 | NA | 14 | TRBV7-8 | CASSLEAVPYGYTF | TGTGCCAGCAGCTTAGAGGCGGTACCTTATGGCTACACCTTC
NA | TRBJ1-4 | TRBD1 | 19 | TRBV6-1 | CASSEPPGTGGPTNEKLFF | TGTGCCAGCAGTGAACCCCCCGGGACAGGGGGCCCAACTAATGAAAAACTGTTTTTT
once | TRBJ1-6 | TRBD1 | 15 | TRBV4-1 | CASSQGGQGNSPLHF | TGCGCCAGCAGCCAAGGGGGACAGGGTAATTCACCCCTCCACTTT
NA | TRBJ1-4 | TRBD1 | 14 | TRBV2 | CASSPGQANEKLFF | TGTGCCAGCAGTCCGGGACAGGCTAATGAAAAACTGTTTTTT
NA | TRBJ2-1 | TRBD2 | 16 | TRBV5-1 | CASSLGGTSEYNEQFF | TGCGCCAGCAGCTTGGGGGGGACTAGCGAGTACAATGAGCAGTTCTTC
many | TRBJ1-1 | NA | 13 | TRBV11-2 | CASSLDLTAEAFF | TGTGCCAGCAGCTTAGATCTAACTGCTGAAGCTTTCTTT
NA | TRBJ2-7 | NA | 16 | TRBV18 | CASSPQSASSSVEQYF | TGTGCCAGCTCACCGCAGAGTGCCAGTTCGAGTGTGGAGCAGTACTTC
NA | TRBJ2-7 | NA | 13 | TRBV30 | CAWSVQGRGEQYF | TGTGCCTGGAGTGTCCAGGGTAGGGGCGAGCAGTACTTC
NA | TRBJ1-4 | NA | 15 | TRBV30 | CAWRNTGPTNEKLFF | TGTGCCTGGAGGAATACAGGGCCCACTAATGAAAAACTGTTTTTT
NA | TRBJ2-7 | TRBD1 | 14 | TRBV2 | CASSADRGRYEQYF | TGTGCCAGCAGCGCCGACAGGGGGCGATACGAGCAGTACTTC
NA | TRBJ2-2 | TRBD1 | 15 | TRBV19 | CASSGRDRTSGELFF | TGTGCCAGTAGTGGCCGGGACAGGACGAGCGGGGAGCTGTTTTTT
NA | TRBJ1-1 | NA | 15 | TRBV30 | CAWSVLGVKPTEAFF | TGTGCCTGGAGTGTACTGGGTGTAAAGCCCACTGAAGCTTTCTTT
NA | TRBJ1-1 | NA | 14 | TRBV10-3 | CAISESEGITEAFF | TGTGCCATCAGTGAGTCTGAAGGGATCACTGAAGCTTTCTTT
once | TRBJ1-2 | NA | 14 | TRBV6-1 | CASSLTGGVDGYTF | TGTGCCAGCAGTCTAACCGGGGGTGTCGATGGCTACACCTTC
NA | TRBJ2-7 | TRBD2 | 14 | TRBV6-1 | CASSRDYDSYEQYF | TGTGCCAGCAGCAGGGACTATGATTCCTACGAGCAGTACTTC
once | TRBJ1-3 | NA | 17 | TRBV7-8 | CASSLGSSGGIGNTIYF | TGTGCCAGCAGCTTAGGGTCGTCGGGGGGCATTGGGAACACCATATATTTT
NA | TRBJ2-5 | TRBD2 | 14 | TRBV5-1 | CASSSGLAGATQYF | TGCGCCAGCAGCTCGGGACTAGCGGGAGCGACCCAGTACTTC
NA | TRBJ2-1 | NA | 16 | TRBV12-5 | CASGLSQGGSYNEQFF | TGTGCTAGTGGTTTGTCTCAAGGGGGTTCCTACAATGAGCAGTTCTTC
NA | TRBJ2-6 | NA | 15 | TRBV6-5 | CASSPEAPGANVLTF | TGTGCCAGCAGTCCTGAGGCGCCTGGGGCCAACGTCCTGACTTTC
NA | TRBJ2-7 | TRBD1 | 15 | TRBV10-3 | CAISDGQGYSYEQYF | TGTGCCATCAGTGATGGACAGGGGTACTCCTACGAGCAGTACTTC
NA | TRBJ1-4 | TRBD1 | 14 | TRBV11-2 | CASSQGQGPEKLFF | TGTGCCAGCAGTCAGGGACAGGGGCCCGAAAAACTGTTTTTT
NA | TRBJ1-2 | NA | 14 | TRBV13 | CASRFGQGLHGYTF | TGTGCCAGCAGATTCGGGCAGGGTCTTCATGGCTACACCTTC
NA | TRBJ2-7 | TRBD2 | 14 | TRBV6-1 | CASSRGGAGYEQYF | TGTGCCAGCAGCCGCGGGGGGGCCGGCTACGAGCAGTACTTC
once | TRBJ2-1 | NA | 13 | TRBV6-6 | CASSYLPDNEQFF | TGTGCCAGCAGTTATTTACCAGATAATGAGCAGTTCTTC
NA | TRBJ1-2 | TRBD1 | 18 | TRBV4-1 | CASSPLRAGGEGNYGYTF | TGCGCCAGCAGCCCATTAAGGGCAGGGGGCGAAGGAAACTATGGCTACACCTTC
once | TRBJ2-1 | TRBD2 | 18 | TRBV4-1 | CASSQGGSGRAPYNEQFF | TGCGCCAGCAGCCAGGGGGGTAGCGGGAGGGCCCCTTACAATGAGCAGTTCTTC
NA | TRBJ2-7 | NA | 13 | TRBV7-2 | CASSLGGLFEQYF | TGTGCCAGCAGCTTAGGGGGGCTCTTCGAGCAGTACTTC
NA | TRBJ1-3 | NA | 16 | TRBV18 | CASSPQSSVDGNTIYF | TGTGCCAGCTCACCACAGAGTTCGGTGGATGGAAACACCATATATTTT
NA | TRBJ2-7 | TRBD2 | 12 | TRBV5-4 | CASSLDSGEQYF | TGTGCCAGCAGCCTAGATAGCGGGGAGCAGTACTTC
NA | TRBJ2-3 | NA | 16 | TRBV7-2 | CASSLVYIGGLDTQYF | TGTGCCAGCAGCTTAGTTTATATTGGGGGCCTAGATACGCAGTATTTT
NA | TRBJ2-5 | TRBD2 | 15 | TRBV5-1 | CASSLLTSGQETQYF | TGCGCCAGCAGCCTCCTGACTAGCGGCCAAGAGACCCAGTACTTC
NA | TRBJ2-7 | TRBD2 | 13 | TRBV10-3 | CAISTSGFYEQYF | TGTGCCATCTCGACTAGCGGATTCTACGAGCAGTACTTC
NA | TRBJ2-7 | TRBD2 | 15 | TRBV5-4 | CASSSGGRTAYEQYF | TGTGCCAGCAGTTCGGGCGGGAGAACCGCCTACGAGCAGTACTTC
NA | TRBJ1-2 | NA | 13 | TRBV5-6 | CASRLLIGYGYTF | TGTGCCAGCAGACTACTTATCGGATATGGCTACACCTTC
NA | TRBJ2-2 | NA | 15 | TRBV11-2 | CASSLVASSTGELFF | TGTGCCAGCAGCTTAGTGGCGAGTTCTACCGGGGAGCTGTTTTTT
few | TRBJ2-7 | NA | 14 | TRBV7-6 | CASSRDSRGYEQYF | TGTGCCAGCAGCCGTGATTCGAGGGGCTACGAGCAGTACTTC
NA | TRBJ2-5 | TRBD2 | 16 | TRBV11-2 | CASSLARLAGQETQYF | TGTGCCAGCAGCTTAGCCCGGCTAGCGGGCCAAGAGACCCAGTACTTC
NA | TRBJ1-6 | NA | 16 | TRBV19 | CASSIAGSSYNSPLHF | TGTGCCAGTAGTATAGCCGGGAGCTCCTATAATTCACCCCTCCACTTT
NA | TRBJ2-2 | NA | 14 | TRBV5-1 | CASSSTGRTGELFF | TGCGCCAGCAGCTCTACAGGGCGCACCGGGGAGCTGTTTTTT
NA | TRBJ2-1 | TRBD1 | 16 | TRBV19 | CASRSPGTGANNEQFF | TGTGCCAGCCGTTCCCCCGGGACAGGGGCTAACAATGAGCAGTTCTTC
NA | TRBJ2-5 | NA | 15 | TRBV5-1 | CASSLTSKYQETQYF | TGCGCCAGCAGCTTGACTAGCAAGTACCAAGAGACCCAGTACTTC
NA | TRBJ1-2 | NA | 14 | TRBV5-6 | CASSLKGTGYGYTF | TGTGCCAGCAGCTTGAAGGGAACGGGTTATGGCTACACCTTC
NA | TRBJ1-6 | TRBD1 | 21 | TRBV7-4 | CASSSQISDRAAESYNSPLHF | TGTGCCAGCAGCTCACAAATTTCGGACAGGGCAGCGGAATCCTATAATTCACCCCTCCACTTT
once | TRBJ2-3 | NA | 14 | TRBV25-1 | CASSDGRRTDTQYF | TGTGCCAGCAGTGACGGGAGACGCACAGATACGCAGTATTTT
once | TRBJ1-3 | NA | 18 | TRBV18 | CASSPPGRPPGSGNTIYF | TGTGCCAGCTCACCACCGGGTCGCCCCCCCGGCTCTGGAAACACCATATATTTT
NA | TRBJ2-1 | NA | 15 | TRBV7-2 | CASQEPGAKWNEQFF | TGTGCCAGCCAAGAACCAGGGGCCAAGTGGAATGAGCAGTTCTTC
NA | TRBJ1-1 | TRBD1 | 15 | TRBV5-1 | CASSSQGGVSTEAFF | TGCGCCAGCAGCTCCCAGGGGGGCGTCTCGACTGAAGCTTTCTTT
NA | TRBJ1-2 | NA | 17 | TRBV2 | CASSPMPTPARPYGYTF | TGTGCCAGCAGCCCCATGCCCACCCCCGCACGACCATATGGCTACACCTTC
NA | TRBJ2-7 | TRBD1 | 15 | TRBV19 | CASSYATGTGGEQYF | TGTGCCAGTAGCTATGCGACCGGGACAGGGGGCGAGCAGTACTTC
NA | TRBJ1-2 | TRBD1 | 14 | TRBV2 | CASSAGTAYYGYTF | TGTGCCAGCAGCGCCGGGACAGCGTACTATGGCTACACCTTC
NA | TRBJ1-4 | TRBD1 | 16 | TRBV6-5 | CASSYRWTGSNEKLFF | TGTGCCAGCAGTTACCGATGGACAGGATCGAATGAAAAACTGTTTTTT
NA | TRBJ2-7 | NA | 15 | TRBV28 | CASSLWGPGGYEQYF | TGTGCCAGCAGTTTATGGGGGCCTGGAGGGTACGAGCAGTACTTC
NA | TRBJ2-1 | NA | 15 | TRBV12-5 | CASGLAAKGYNEQFF | TGTGCTAGTGGTTTAGCGGCTAAGGGGTACAATGAGCAGTTCTTC